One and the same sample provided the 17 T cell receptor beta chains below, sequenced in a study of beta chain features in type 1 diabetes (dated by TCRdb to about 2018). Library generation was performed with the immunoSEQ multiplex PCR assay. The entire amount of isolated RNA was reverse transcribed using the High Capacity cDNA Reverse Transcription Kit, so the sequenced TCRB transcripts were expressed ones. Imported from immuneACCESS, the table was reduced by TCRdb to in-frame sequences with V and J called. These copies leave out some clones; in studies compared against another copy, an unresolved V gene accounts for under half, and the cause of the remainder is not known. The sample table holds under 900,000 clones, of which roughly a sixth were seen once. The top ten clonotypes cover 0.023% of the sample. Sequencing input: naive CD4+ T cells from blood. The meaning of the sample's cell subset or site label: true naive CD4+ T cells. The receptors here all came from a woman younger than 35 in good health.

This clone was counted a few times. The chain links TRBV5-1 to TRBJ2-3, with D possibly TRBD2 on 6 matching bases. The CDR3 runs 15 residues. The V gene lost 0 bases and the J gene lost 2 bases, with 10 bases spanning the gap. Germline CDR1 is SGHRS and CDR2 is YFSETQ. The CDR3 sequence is CASSLGGGYTDTQYF. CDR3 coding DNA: TGCGCCAGCAGCTTGGGCGGAGGGTACACAGATACGCAGTATTTT.

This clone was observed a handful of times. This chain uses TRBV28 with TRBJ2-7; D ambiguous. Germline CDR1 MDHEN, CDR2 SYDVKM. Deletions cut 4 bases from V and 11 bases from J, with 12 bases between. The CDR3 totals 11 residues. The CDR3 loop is CASSSLGSKYF. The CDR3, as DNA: TGTGCCAGCAGTTCCTTGGGATCAAAGTACTTC.

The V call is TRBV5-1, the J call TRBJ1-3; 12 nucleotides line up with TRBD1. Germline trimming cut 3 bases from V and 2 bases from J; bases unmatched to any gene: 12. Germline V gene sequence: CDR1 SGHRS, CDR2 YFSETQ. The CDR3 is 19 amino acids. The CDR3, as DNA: TGCGCCAGCAGCTGGCTGGGACAGGGGGCGCCCGGAGCTGGAAACACCATATATTTT. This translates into CASSWLGQGAPGAGNTIYF.

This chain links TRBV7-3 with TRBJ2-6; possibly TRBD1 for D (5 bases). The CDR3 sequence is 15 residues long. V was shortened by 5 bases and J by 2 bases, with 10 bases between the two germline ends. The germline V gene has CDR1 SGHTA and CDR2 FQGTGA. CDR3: CASSAQGTGANVLTF. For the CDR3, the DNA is TGTGCCAGCAGCGCCCAGGGTACTGGGGCCAACGTCCTGACTTTC.

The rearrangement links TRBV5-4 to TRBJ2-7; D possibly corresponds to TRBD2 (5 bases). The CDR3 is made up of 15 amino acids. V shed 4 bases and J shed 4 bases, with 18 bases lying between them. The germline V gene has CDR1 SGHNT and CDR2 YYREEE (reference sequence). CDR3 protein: CASSRGRERIYEQYF. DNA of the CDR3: TGTGCCAGCAGCCGGGGAAGGGAACGAATTTACGAGCAGTACTTC.

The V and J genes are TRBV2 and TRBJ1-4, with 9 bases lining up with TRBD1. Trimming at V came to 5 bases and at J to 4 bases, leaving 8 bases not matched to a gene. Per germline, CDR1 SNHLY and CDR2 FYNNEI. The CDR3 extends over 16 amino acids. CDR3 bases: TGTGCCAGCAGTATGAGGAGGACAGGGGTTAATGAAAAACTGTTTTTT. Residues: CASSMRRTGVNEKLFF.

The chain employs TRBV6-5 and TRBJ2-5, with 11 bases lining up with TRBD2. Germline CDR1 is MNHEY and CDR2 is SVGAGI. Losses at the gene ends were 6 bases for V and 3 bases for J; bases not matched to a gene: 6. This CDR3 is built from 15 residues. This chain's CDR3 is CASSSVAGGEETQYF. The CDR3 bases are TGTGCCAGCAGCTCCGTAGCGGGAGGGGAAGAGACCCAGTACTTC.

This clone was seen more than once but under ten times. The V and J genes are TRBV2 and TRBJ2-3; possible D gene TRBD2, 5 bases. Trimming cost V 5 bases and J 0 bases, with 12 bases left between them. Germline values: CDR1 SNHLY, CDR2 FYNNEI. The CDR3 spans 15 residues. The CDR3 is CASSWERPSTDTQYF. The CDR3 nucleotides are TGTGCCAGCAGTTGGGAGCGTCCTAGCACAGATACGCAGTATTTT.

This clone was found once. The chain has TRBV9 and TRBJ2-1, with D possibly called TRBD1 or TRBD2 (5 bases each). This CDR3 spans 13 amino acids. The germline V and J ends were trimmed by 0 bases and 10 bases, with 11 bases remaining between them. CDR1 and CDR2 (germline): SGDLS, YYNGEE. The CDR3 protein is CASSVAGTPEQFF. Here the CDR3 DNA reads TGTGCCAGCAGCGTAGCAGGGACGCCCGAGCAGTTCTTC. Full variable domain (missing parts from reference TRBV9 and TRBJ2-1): DSGVTQTPKHLITATGQRVTLRCSPRSGDLSVYWYQQSLDQGLQFLIQYYNGEERAKGNILERFSAQQFPDLHSELNLSSLELGDSALYFCASSVAGTPEQFFGPGTRLTVL.

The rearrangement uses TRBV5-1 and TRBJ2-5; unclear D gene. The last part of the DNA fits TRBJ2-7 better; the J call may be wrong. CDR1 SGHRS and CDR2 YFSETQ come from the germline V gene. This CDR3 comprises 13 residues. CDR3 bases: TGCGCCAGCAGCTTGCAGTACTGGGACGAGCAGTACTTC. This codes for CASSLQYWDEQYF.

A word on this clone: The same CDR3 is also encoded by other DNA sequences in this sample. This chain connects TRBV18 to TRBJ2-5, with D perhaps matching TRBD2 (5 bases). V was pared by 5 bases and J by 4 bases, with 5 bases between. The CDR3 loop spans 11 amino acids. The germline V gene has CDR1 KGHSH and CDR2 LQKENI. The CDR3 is CASSGGETQYF. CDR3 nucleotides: TGTGCCAGCTCAGGAGGAGAGACCCAGTACTTC.

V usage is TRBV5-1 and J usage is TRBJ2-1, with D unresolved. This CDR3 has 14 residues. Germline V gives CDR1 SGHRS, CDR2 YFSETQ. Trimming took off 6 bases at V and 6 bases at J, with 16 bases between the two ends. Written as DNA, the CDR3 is TGCGCCAGCACGCCGGCCCCCCCAAGCAATGAGCAGTTCTTC. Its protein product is CASTPAPPSNEQFF.

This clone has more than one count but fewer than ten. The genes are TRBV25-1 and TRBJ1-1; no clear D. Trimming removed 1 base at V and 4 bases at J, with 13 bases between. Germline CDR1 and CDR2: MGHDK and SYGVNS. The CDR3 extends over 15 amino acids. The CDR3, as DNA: TGTGCCAGCAGTGAATTGAGAGGGATGGCCACTGAAGCTTTCTTT. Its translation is CASSELRGMATEAFF.

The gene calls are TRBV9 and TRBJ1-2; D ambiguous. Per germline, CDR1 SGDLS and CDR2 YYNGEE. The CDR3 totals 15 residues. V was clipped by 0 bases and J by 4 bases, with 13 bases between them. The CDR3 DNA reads TGTGCCAGCAGCGTAGAGGAGGGAGTAATCTATGGCTACACCTTC. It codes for CASSVEEGVIYGYTF.

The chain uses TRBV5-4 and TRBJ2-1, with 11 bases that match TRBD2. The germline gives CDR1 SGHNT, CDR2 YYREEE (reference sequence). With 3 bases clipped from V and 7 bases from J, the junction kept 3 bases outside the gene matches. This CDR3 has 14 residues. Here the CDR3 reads CASSSGTSGNEQFF. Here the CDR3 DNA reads TGTGCCAGCAGCTCCGGGACTAGCGGAAATGAGCAGTTCTTC.

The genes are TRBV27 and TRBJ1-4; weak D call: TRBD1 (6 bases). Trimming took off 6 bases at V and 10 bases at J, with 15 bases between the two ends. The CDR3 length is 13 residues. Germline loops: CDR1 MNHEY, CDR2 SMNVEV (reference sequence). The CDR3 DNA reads TGTGCCAGCAGGGGCATGGACAGCGGAAAACTGTTTTTT. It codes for CASRGMDSGKLFF.

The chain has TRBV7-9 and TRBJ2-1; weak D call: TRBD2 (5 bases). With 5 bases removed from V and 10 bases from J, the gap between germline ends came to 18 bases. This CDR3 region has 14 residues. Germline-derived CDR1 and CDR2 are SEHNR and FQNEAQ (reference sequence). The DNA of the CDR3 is TGTGCCAGCAGCCCAGACTACCTAACAAGGGAGCAGTTCTTC. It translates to CASSPDYLTREQFF.